These 27 T cell receptor beta chains came from one sample sequenced in a study of blood T cell repertoires in COVID-19. Clones were read by immunoSEQ multiplex PCR, and TCRdb kept only the in-frame ones, dropping some. The sample has roughly 100,000 clones; approximately 92% are singletons. The material sequenced was peripheral blood. The receptors derive from a man aged 45-60 years with active COVID-19.

The V gene is TRBV6-6, the J gene TRBJ2-5; D remains ambiguous. V was cut by 2 bases and J by 2 bases, with 9 bases left in between. Germline V gene lookup returns CDR1 MNHNY and CDR2 SVGAGI (reference sequence). The CDR3 has 14 residues. Written as DNA, the CDR3 is TGTGCCAGCAGTTACATCAGGAAACAAGAGACCCAGTACTTC. Encoded protein: CASSYIRKQETQYF.

The rearrangement links TRBV11-2 to TRBJ2-7; D is possibly TRBD1 (6 bases). CDR3 length: 14 residues. Per the germline V gene, CDR1 is SGHAT and CDR2 is FQNNGV. V dropped 3 bases and J dropped 4 bases, with 13 bases sitting between them. CDR3 region: CASSFGQSGYEQYF. Here the CDR3 DNA reads TGTGCCAGCAGCTTTGGACAGTCCGGGTACGAGCAGTACTTC.

The chain has TRBV7-9 and TRBJ2-1, with D maybe TRBD2 (6 bases). CDR1 and CDR2 from the germline V gene are SEHNR and FQNEAQ (reference sequence). The germline V and J ends were trimmed by 1 base and 7 bases, with 11 bases remaining between them. The CDR3 spans 14 residues. The CDR3 sequence is CASSLGLGENEQFF. CDR3 bases: TGTGCCAGCAGCTTAGGACTAGGTGAGAATGAGCAGTTCTTC.

The chain carries TRBV28 and TRBJ2-1; possibly TRBD2 for D (6 bases). The V and J ends lost 8 bases and 7 bases respectively, with 15 bases between them. The CDR3 is 13 amino acids. Germline V gene lookup returns CDR1 MDHEN and CDR2 SYDVKM. This CDR3 reads CASGEEGLNEQFF. Here the CDR3 DNA reads TGTGCCAGCGGTGAGGAGGGCTTGAATGAGCAGTTCTTC.

This CDR3 reads CASSLRGGSYEQYF. DNA for the CDR3: TGCGCCAGCAGCTTGCGTGGCGGCTCCTACGAGCAGTACTTC. This chain joins TRBV5-1 and TRBJ2-7; D unclear. The CDR3 contains 14 residues. Looked up from germline, CDR1 is SGHRS and CDR2 is YFSETQ. V gave up 1 base and J gave up 0 bases, with 8 bases separating them.

This clone was observed a single time. The chain is built from TRBV7-9 and TRBJ2-1; 10 nucleotides line up with TRBD2. J lost 10 bases, V lost 5 bases, and 11 bases had no gene match. This CDR3 has 15 amino acids. CDR1 and CDR2 from the germline V gene are SEHNR and FQNEAQ (reference sequence). The CDR3 nucleotides are TGTGCCAGCAGCCAATTAGCGGGAGGCTTCGGCGAGCAGTTCTTC. This encodes CASSQLAGGFGEQFF.

This rearrangement joins TRBV19 to TRBJ1-4, with TRBD1 as a possible D gene (6 bases). The CDR3 spans 15 residues. V gave up 2 bases and J gave up 8 bases, with 15 bases separating them. The germline V gene encodes CDR1 LNHDA and CDR2 SQIVND (reference sequence). The CDR3 DNA reads as TGTGCCAGTAGTATACCCGGAGGGGGGGAGGAAAAACTGTTTTTT. Translation gives CASSIPGGGEEKLFF.

This clone was found once. The chain carries TRBV5-1 and TRBJ2-7; TRBD2 matches at 15 bases. V trimming: 4 bases; J trimming: 2 bases; junction bases outside the gene matches: 7. This CDR3 spans 17 amino acids. From germline, CDR1 is SGHRS and CDR2 YFSETQ. The CDR3, as DNA: TGCGCCAGCAGCCCAGGGACTAGCGGGAGGATCGCCTACGAGCAGTACTTC. As protein: CASSPGTSGRIAYEQYF. The whole variable domain, filled in from reference TRBV5-1 and TRBJ2-7, reads KAGVTQTPRYLIKTRGQQVTLSCSPISGHRSVSWYQQTPGQGLQFLFEYFSETQRNKGNFPGRFSGRQFSNSRSEMNVSTLELGDSALYLCASSPGTSGRIAYEQYFGPGTRLTVT.

The chain recombines TRBV30 with TRBJ2-5, with a tentative D call TRBD1 (5 bases). Per germline, CDR1 GTSNPN and CDR2 SVGIG (reference sequence). Trimming pared 0 bases from V and 0 bases from J, leaving 8 bases between. The CDR3 covers 14 residues. CDR3 amino acids: CAWSVHRNQETQYF. CDR3 nucleotides: TGTGCCTGGAGTGTACACAGGAACCAAGAGACCCAGTACTTC.

On this clone: The germline gene is not matched at one end of the junction; a read error may be the cause. Written as DNA, the CDR3 is TGTGCCAGCAGCCTAGCCGCGCGACCCGAAGGGGGAGAGACCCAGTACTTC. As protein: CASSLAARPEGGETQYF. This chain links TRBV7-9 with TRBJ2-5, with D possibly TRBD1 on 6 matching bases. There are 17 residues in the CDR3. Looked up from germline, CDR1 is SEHNR and CDR2 is FQNEAQ (reference sequence).

The chain employs TRBV7-2 and TRBJ1-5, with no clear D. The germline V gene encodes CDR1 SGHTA and CDR2 FQGNSA. This CDR3 is 15 amino acids long. Deletions cut 3 bases from V and 0 bases from J, with 9 bases between. The CDR3 DNA reads as TGTGCCAGCAGCTTCGGTCGGGGTAGCAATCAGCCCCAGCATTTT. This codes for CASSFGRGSNQPQHF. Looking up the rest from reference TRBV7-2 and TRBJ1-5 gives the full variable domain: GAGVSQSPSNKVTEKGKDVELRCDPISGHTALYWYRQSLGQGLEFLIYFQGNSAPDKSGLPSDRFSAERTGGSVSTLTIQRTQQEDSAVYLCASSFGRGSNQPQHFGDGTRLSIL.

V is TRBV6-6 and J is TRBJ2-1, with D possibly matching TRBD2 (6 bases). The V gene's germline CDR1 is MNHNY and CDR2 SVGAGI (reference sequence). V lost 4 bases, J lost 4 bases, and 17 bases lay in between. The CDR3 runs 16 residues. The CDR3 here is CASSFPRESGYNEQFF. In DNA, the CDR3 is TGTGCCAGCAGTTTTCCCCGGGAGAGCGGATACAATGAGCAGTTCTTC.

The chain recombines TRBV18 with TRBJ2-5; possible D gene TRBD2, 5 bases. CDR1 and CDR2 (germline): KGHSH, LQKENI. The V and J ends lost 7 bases and 2 bases respectively, with 11 bases between them. This CDR3 contains 13 residues. The CDR3 sequence is CASLQDSQETQYF. In nucleotides, the CDR3 is TGTGCCAGCTTGCAGGACTCGCAAGAGACCCAGTACTTC.

V and J are TRBV5-4 and TRBJ1-1; D perhaps matches TRBD1 (6 bases). Germline V gene lookup returns CDR1 SGHNT and CDR2 YYREEE (reference sequence). The CDR3 length is 15 residues. With 3 bases removed from V and 4 bases from J, the gap between germline ends came to 16 bases. The CDR3 is CASSSWDKMSTEAFF. The CDR3 region has the DNA TGTGCCAGCAGCTCATGGGACAAGATGAGCACTGAAGCTTTCTTT.

The chain uses TRBV18 and TRBJ1-2; 9 nucleotides line up with TRBD1. The CDR3 runs to 16 residues. V dropped 6 bases and J dropped 5; count of bases not matched to a gene: 13. Germline V lookup: CDR1 KGHSH, CDR2 LQKENI. The CDR3 DNA follows: TGTGCCAGCTCGCCCACCGGGACAGGGAGTCGTTATGGCTACACCTTC. It specifies CASSPTGTGSRYGYTF.

Only one count was recorded for this clone. The chain combines TRBV19 with TRBJ2-5; the match to TRBD2 covers 7 bases. The V and J ends lost 6 bases and 5 bases, in that order; junction bases with no gene match: 9. Germline CDR1 LNHDA, CDR2 SQIVND (reference sequence). The CDR3 length is 14 residues. CDR3 region: CASRSGSAGETQYF. The CDR3 coding sequence is TGTGCCAGTAGATCGGGCTCAGCGGGGGAGACCCAGTACTTC.

The chain employs TRBV18 and TRBJ2-2, with TRBD1 identical over 7 bases. V trimming: 6 bases; J trimming: 2 bases; junction bases outside the gene matches: 6. The V gene's germline CDR1 is KGHSH and CDR2 LQKENI. The CDR3 is 15 residues long. The CDR3: CASSSGTANTGELFF. In DNA, the CDR3 is TGTGCCAGCTCTTCCGGGACAGCAAACACCGGGGAGCTGTTTTTT.

The V call is TRBV5-5, the J call TRBJ2-7, with D maybe TRBD1 (6 bases). CDR1 and CDR2 from the germline V gene are SGHKS and YYEKEE (reference sequence). This CDR3 region has 14 residues. V shed 3 bases and J shed 0 bases, with 10 bases lying between them. CDR3 DNA: TGTGCCAGCAGCTACAGGACAGCCTCCTACGAGCAGTACTTC. Translated, it gives CASSYRTASYEQYF.

This chain uses TRBV6-5 with TRBJ1-1; D is possibly TRBD1 (6 bases). This CDR3 spans 16 amino acids. V was trimmed by 0 bases and J by 4 bases, leaving 15 bases between them. CDR1 is MNHEY and CDR2 is SVGAGI in the germline V gene. Here the CDR3 reads CASSYSPTGPITEAFF. The CDR3 DNA follows: TGTGCCAGCAGTTACTCTCCGACAGGACCGATCACTGAAGCTTTCTTT.

This clone appeared once. The chain is built from TRBV11-2 and TRBJ2-3; D call uncertain. The CDR3 length is 16 residues. Germline V lookup: CDR1 SGHAT, CDR2 FQNNGV. Trimming shortened V by 1 base and J by 3 bases, and 14 bases separated the two germline ends. This chain's CDR3 is CASSLVASGSTDTQYF. In nucleotides, the CDR3 is TGTGCCAGCAGCTTAGTGGCTAGTGGCTCGACAGATACGCAGTATTTT.

The V call is TRBV27, the J call TRBJ2-5; TRBD1 aligns across 8 bases. Germline assignment: CDR1 MNHEY and CDR2 SMNVEV (reference sequence). This CDR3 is 15 amino acids long. Trimming cost V 5 bases and J 4 bases; bases outside gene matches: 9. CDR3 loop: CASSPQGADRETQYF. The DNA of the CDR3 is TGTGCCAGCAGTCCCCAGGGGGCGGATCGAGAGACCCAGTACTTC.

Here the CDR3 reads CASSMGQGINQPQHF. The DNA of the CDR3 is TGTGCCAGTAGTATGGGACAGGGGATTAATCAGCCCCAGCATTTT. The chain is built from TRBV19 and TRBJ1-5; 10 bases are shared with TRBD1. Germline CDR1 and CDR2: LNHDA and SQIVND (reference sequence). V was clipped by 3 bases and J by 4 bases; unmatched bases: 3. The CDR3 length is 15 residues. The complete variable domain, with remaining parts taken from reference TRBV19 and TRBJ1-5, reads DGGITQSPKYLFRKEGQNVTLSCEQNLNHDAMYWYRQDPGQGLRLIYYSQIVNDFQKGDIAEGYSVSREKKESFPLTVTSAQKNPTAFYLCASSMGQGINQPQHFGDGTRLSIL.

The genes are TRBV19 and TRBJ1-2, with TRBD1 matching 8 bases. With 5 bases clipped from V and 4 bases from J, the junction kept 3 bases outside the gene matches. This CDR3 is 13 amino acids long. Per germline, CDR1 LNHDA and CDR2 SQIVND (reference sequence). CDR3 residues: CASSPGQAYGYTF. CDR3 nucleotide sequence: TGTGCCAGTAGTCCGGGACAGGCCTATGGCTACACCTTC.

The chain is built from TRBV5-1 and TRBJ2-5; TRBD2 aligns across 7 bases. Germline V gene data show CDR1 as SGHRS and CDR2 as YFSETQ. This CDR3 contains 14 residues. The trim removed 5 bases at V and 1 base at J, leaving 5 bases unmatched. CDR3 residues: CASRRSGGQETQYF. The CDR3, as DNA: TGCGCCAGCAGACGGTCGGGGGGCCAAGAGACCCAGTACTTC.

V gene TRBV5-1 combines with J gene TRBJ2-2; perhaps TRBD2 as D (5 bases). The CDR3 runs 15 residues. The V end lost 3 bases, the J end lost 0 bases, and 9 bases lay between the germline ends. The germline V gene has CDR1 SGHRS and CDR2 YFSETQ. The CDR3 region has the DNA TGCGCCAGCAGCTCGCCGGGAACGAACACCGGGGAGCTGTTTTTT. It specifies CASSSPGTNTGELFF.

The J gene is TRBJ1-5, the V gene TRBV28; 7 bases align to TRBD1. Trimming took 6 bases from V and 3 from J; bases not matched to a gene: 5. This CDR3 has 14 amino acids. From germline, CDR1 is MDHEN and CDR2 SYDVKM. This CDR3 is CASSPGTVNQPQHF. CDR3 nucleotides: TGTGCCAGCAGCCCCGGGACAGTCAATCAGCCCCAGCATTTT. Full variable domain (outside the CDR3, taken from reference TRBV28 and TRBJ1-5): DVKVTQSSRYLVKRTGEKVFLECVQDMDHENMFWYRQDPGLGLRLIYFSYDVKMKEKGDIPEGYSVSREKKERFSLILESASTNQTSMYLCASSPGTVNQPQHFGDGTRLSIL.

The rearrangement joins TRBV5-6 to TRBJ2-1, with D tentatively TRBD2 (5 bases). V gave up 0 bases and J gave up 8 bases, with 21 bases separating them. The germline V gene encodes CDR1 SGHDT and CDR2 YYEEEE. CDR3 length: 17 amino acids. DNA of the CDR3: TGTGCCAGCAGCTTGGACCTCGGACTCCGCCTCGGCGATGAGCAGTTCTTC. Its translation is CASSLDLGLRLGDEQFF.